This T cell receptor beta chain was observed in a study of regulatory T cells in long-lasting Graves disease. Combining iRepertoire HTBI primers with Arm-PCR of CDR3 regions, the authors built TCR beta libraries. One entry per CDR3 protein, called by TCRdb with MiXCR from the multiplex PCR reads. Of about 210,000 distinct CDR3 sequences listed, around 19% are singletons. V shed 6 bases, J shed 6 bases, and the junction held 7 bases outside the gene matches. The CDR3 totals 15 residues. Germline assignment: CDR1 SNHLY and CDR2 FYNNEI. Time point in this sample: newly diagnosed GD, antithyroid drugs for less than 3 months. PBMC-derived RNA was used for the TCR library. The sample was also reused in another study, on T cells in Graves' hyperthyroidism and ophthalmopathy.

This chain uses TRBV2 with TRBJ2-1, with TRBD2 matching 11 bases. The starting material was peripheral blood mononuclear cells (PBMCs), obtained at new diagnosis, from a patient treated with antithyroid drugs. This clonotype was sampled from a woman between 25 and 40 years old with Graves disease. The CDR3 DNA follows: TGTGCCAGCAGCCCACCGGGACTAGCGGCCAATGAGCAGTTCTTC. It specifies CASSPPGLAANEQFF.